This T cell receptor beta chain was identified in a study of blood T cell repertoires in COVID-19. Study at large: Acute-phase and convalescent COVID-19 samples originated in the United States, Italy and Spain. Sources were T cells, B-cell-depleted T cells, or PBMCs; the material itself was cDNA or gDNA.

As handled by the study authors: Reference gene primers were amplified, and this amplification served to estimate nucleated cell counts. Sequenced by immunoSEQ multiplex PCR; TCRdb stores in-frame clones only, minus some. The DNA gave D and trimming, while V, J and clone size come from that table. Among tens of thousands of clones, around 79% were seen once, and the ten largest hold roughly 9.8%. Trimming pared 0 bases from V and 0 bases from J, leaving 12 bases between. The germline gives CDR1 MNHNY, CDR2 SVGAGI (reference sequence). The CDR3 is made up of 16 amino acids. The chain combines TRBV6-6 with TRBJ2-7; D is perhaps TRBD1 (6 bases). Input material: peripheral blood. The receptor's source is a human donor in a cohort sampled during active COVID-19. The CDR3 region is CASSYSPPRGSYEQYF. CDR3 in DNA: TGTGCCAGCAGTTACTCTCCCCCCAGGGGCTCCTACGAGCAGTACTTC.